The clone carrying this TCR beta chain appeared once. The data stem from a study of blood T cell repertoires in COVID-19. Study in general: In each case, the material was cDNA or gDNA derived from T cells, B-cell-depleted T cells, or PBMCs.

CDR3 size: 16 residues. Trimming cost V 6 bases and J 4 bases; bases outside gene matches: 14. Germline lookup yields CDR1 MNHEY and CDR2 SMNVEV (reference sequence). Data came from immunoSEQ multiplex PCR; TCRdb stores just in-frame clones and leaves some out. The data hold about 210,000 clones, with 84% observed a single time. This chain connects TRBV27 to TRBJ1-1; 7 positions agree with TRBD1. The sequence came from a woman in her forties or fifties with active or convalescent COVID-19. The sample consisted of peripheral blood. The CDR3 reads CASRAKVTGPLTEAFF. For the CDR3, the DNA is TGTGCCAGCAGAGCAAAAGTGACAGGGCCCCTCACTGAAGCTTTCTTT.